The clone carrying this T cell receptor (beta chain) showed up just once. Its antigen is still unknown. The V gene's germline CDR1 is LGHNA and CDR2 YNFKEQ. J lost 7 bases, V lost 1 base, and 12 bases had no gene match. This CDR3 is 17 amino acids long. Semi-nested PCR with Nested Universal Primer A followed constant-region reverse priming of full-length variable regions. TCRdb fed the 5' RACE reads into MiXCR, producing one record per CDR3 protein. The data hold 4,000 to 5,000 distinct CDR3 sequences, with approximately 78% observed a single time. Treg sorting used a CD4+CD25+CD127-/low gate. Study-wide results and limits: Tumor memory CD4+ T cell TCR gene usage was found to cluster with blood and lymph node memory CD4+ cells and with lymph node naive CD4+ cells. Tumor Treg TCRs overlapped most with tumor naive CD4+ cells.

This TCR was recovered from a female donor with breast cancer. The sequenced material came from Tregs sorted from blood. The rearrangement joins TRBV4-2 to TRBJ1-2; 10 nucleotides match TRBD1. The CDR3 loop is CASSQVLFGQGDRGYTF. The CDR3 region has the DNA TGTGCCAGCAGCCAAGTACTATTCGGACAGGGGGATCGTGGCTACACCTTC.